Listed below are T cell receptor beta chains from one sample, sequenced in a study of T cells in localized non-small cell lung cancer. Clones were read by immunoSEQ multiplex PCR, and TCRdb kept only the in-frame ones, dropping some. The table records around 130,000 clones, around 92% of them present only once. Sequenced here: peripheral blood, sampled before any cancer treatment. The receptors were gathered from a female donor older than 55 with stage I lung adenocarcinoma. CDR3s include the opening cysteine and the closing phenylalanine or tryptophan. A D gene is named only where the DNA matches it firmly. Rows give clone size only sometimes, using once, few, many, or a class for an expanded clone.

v_gene	d_gene	j_gene	abundance	CDR3aa	CDR3nt
TRBV14	-	TRBJ2-2	-	CASSQDWGNTGELFF	TGTGCCAGCAGCCAAGACTGGGGGAACACCGGGGAGCTGTTTTTT
TRBV6-5	TRBD1	TRBJ1-2	-	CASRTPDRGYGYTF	TGTGCCAGCAGAACTCCTGACAGGGGGTATGGCTACACCTTC
TRBV27	TRBD1	TRBJ1-5	-	CASSTTGTYQPQHF	TGTGCCAGCAGTACGACAGGGACCTATCAGCCCCAGCATTTT
TRBV1	-	TRBJ2-3	once	CTSSQDQHRSERGFTADTQYF	TGCACCAGCAGCCAAGATCAGCACCGGTCGGAGCGGGGATTCACTGCAGATACGCAGTATTTT
TRBV6-5	TRBD1	TRBJ2-7	once	CASSYLGTALRQQYF	TGTGCCAGCAGTTACTTAGGGACAGCCCTCAGGCAGCAGTACTTC
TRBV7-2	-	TRBJ2-3	-	CASSLILDTQYF	TGTGCCAGCAGCTTAATACTAGATACGCAGTATTTT
TRBV28	TRBD2	TRBJ2-1	-	CASSKRESLGSYNEQFF	TGTGCCAGCAGTAAGCGGGAGTCTCTTGGGTCCTACAATGAGCAGTTCTTC
TRBV10-3	TRBD2	TRBJ2-6	-	CAISESGGRGSGANVLTF	TGTGCCATCAGTGAGTCAGGCGGGAGGGGCTCTGGGGCCAACGTCCTGACTTTC
TRBV19	-	TRBJ2-3	-	CASSKARGLVADTQYF	TGTGCCAGTAGTAAGGCAAGGGGTCTGGTCGCAGATACGCAGTATTTT
TRBV6-6	-	TRBJ1-1	-	CASSLPEPSQAFF	TGTGCCAGCAGTTTACCAGAACCCTCCCAAGCTTTCTTT
TRBV6-5	TRBD1	TRBJ2-7	-	CASSYTQGAAYEQYF	TGTGCCAGCAGTTACACACAGGGGGCCGCCTACGAGCAGTACTTC
TRBV6-5	TRBD2	TRBJ2-3	-	CASSPMGGGADTQYF	TGTGCCAGCAGTCCCATGGGGGGAGGGGCAGATACGCAGTATTTT
TRBV5-1	TRBD2	TRBJ2-5	-	CASSLAGGGETQYF	TGCGCCAGCAGCTTGGCGGGAGGAGGTGAGACCCAGTACTTC
TRBV28	TRBD1	TRBJ1-5	once	CASSGTGTGVIQPQHF	TGTGCCAGCAGCGGTACCGGGACAGGGGTGATTCAGCCCCAGCATTTT
TRBV10-3	TRBD1	TRBJ1-5	-	CAISGGQGDGQPQHF	TGTGCCATCAGTGGGGGACAGGGGGACGGGCAGCCCCAGCATTTT
TRBV11-2	-	TRBJ1-2	-	CASSLERSEGYTF	TGTGCCAGCAGCTTAGAACGGTCGGAAGGCTACACCTTC
TRBV30	TRBD2	TRBJ2-7	-	CAWSSRAGGYEQYF	TGTGCCTGGAGCTCCCGAGCGGGAGGGTATGAGCAGTACTTC
TRBV19	TRBD2	TRBJ2-6	-	CASSRWLAGTGANVLTF	TGTGCCAGTAGTAGGTGGCTAGCGGGAACTGGGGCCAACGTCCTGACTTTC
TRBV5-1	-	TRBJ2-7	-	CASSASTYEQYF	TGCGCCAGCAGCGCGAGTACCTACGAGCAGTACTTC
TRBV10-3	TRBD2	TRBJ2-7	-	CATGTSGYEQYF	TGTGCCACCGGGACTAGCGGCTACGAGCAGTACTTC
TRBV29-1	TRBD2	TRBJ2-2	once	CSGTTSSANTGELFF	TGCAGCGGCACGACTAGCAGCGCGAACACCGGGGAGCTGTTTTTT
TRBV25-1	TRBD2	TRBJ2-7	-	CASSEAYGRAYEQYF	TGTGCCAGCAGTGAAGCCTACGGGAGGGCCTACGAGCAGTACTTC
TRBV7-6	-	TRBJ2-7	once	CASSPQGGSSYEQYF	TGTGCCAGCAGCCCCCAGGGGGGCTCTTCCTACGAGCAGTACTTC
TRBV6-5	TRBD1	TRBJ1-5	-	CASSPQGARRPQHF	TGTGCCAGCAGCCCACAGGGGGCCCGAAGGCCCCAGCATTTT
TRBV28	-	TRBJ2-7	-	CASSLYRRARGEQYF	TGTGCCAGCAGTTTATATAGGAGGGCTAGGGGTGAGCAGTACTTC
TRBV7-2	TRBD1	TRBJ1-5	-	CASSLSPTGTGGFQPQHF	TGTGCCAGCAGCTTAAGCCCGACCGGGACAGGGGGCTTTCAGCCCCAGCATTTT
TRBV5-4	-	TRBJ2-5	-	CASSSYRVMGETQYF	TGTGCCAGCAGCTCTTACAGGGTTATGGGGGAGACCCAGTACTTC
TRBV7-9	-	TRBJ1-4	-	CASSPQGGGVFVNEKLFF	TGTGCCAGCAGCCCCCAAGGCGGGGGCGTATTCGTTAATGAAAAACTGTTTTTT